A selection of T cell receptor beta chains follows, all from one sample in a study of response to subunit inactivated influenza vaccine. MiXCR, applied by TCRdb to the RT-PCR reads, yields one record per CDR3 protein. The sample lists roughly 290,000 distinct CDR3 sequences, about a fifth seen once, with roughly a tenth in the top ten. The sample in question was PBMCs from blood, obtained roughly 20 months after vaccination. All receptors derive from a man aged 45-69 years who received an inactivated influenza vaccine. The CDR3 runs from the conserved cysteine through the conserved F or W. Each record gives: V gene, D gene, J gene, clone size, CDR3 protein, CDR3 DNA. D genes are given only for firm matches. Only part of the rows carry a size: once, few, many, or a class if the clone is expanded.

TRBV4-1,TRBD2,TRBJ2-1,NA,CASRSNPPGLADYNEQFF,TGCGCCAGCAGAAGCAACCCACCGGGACTAGCAGACTACAATGAGCAGTTCTTC
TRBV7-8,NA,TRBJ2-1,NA,CASSPWGSSYNEQFF,TGTGCCAGCAGCCCTTGGGGGAGCTCCTACAATGAGCAGTTCTTC
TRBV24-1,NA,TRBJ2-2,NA,CATSESTGELFF,TGTGCCACCAGTGAGTCCACCGGGGAGCTGTTTTTT
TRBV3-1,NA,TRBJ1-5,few,CASSHQGSNQPQHF,TGTGCCAGCAGCCACCAGGGGAGCAATCAGCCCCAGCATTTT
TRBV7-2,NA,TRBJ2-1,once,CASSLAWGNNEQFF,TGTGCCAGCAGCTTAGCCTGGGGTAACAATGAGCAGTTCTTC
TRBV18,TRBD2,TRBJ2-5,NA,CASSPASGRIGETQYF,TGTGCCAGCTCACCAGCTAGCGGGAGGATTGGAGAGACCCAGTACTTC
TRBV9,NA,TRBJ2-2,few,CASKGTPNTGELFF,TGTGCCAGCAAAGGGACTCCGAACACCGGGGAGCTGTTTTTT
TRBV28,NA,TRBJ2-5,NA,CASSLWGAQYF,TGTGCCAGCAGTTTATGGGGGGCCCAGTACTTC
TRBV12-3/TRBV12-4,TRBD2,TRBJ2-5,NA,CASSWEGLETQYF,TGTGCCAGCAGCTGGGAGGGTCTGGAGACCCAGTACTTC
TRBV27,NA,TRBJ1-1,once,CASSAGWGVTEAFF,TGTGCCAGCAGTGCCGGATGGGGGGTCACTGAAGCTTTCTTT
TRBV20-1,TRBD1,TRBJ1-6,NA,CSAKTIRGGSNSPLHF,TGCAGTGCTAAAACAATCCGAGGGGGCTCGAATTCACCCCTCCACTTT
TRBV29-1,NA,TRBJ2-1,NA,CSVERASWVEQFF,TGCAGCGTTGAGCGGGCCTCTTGGGTAGAGCAGTTCTTC
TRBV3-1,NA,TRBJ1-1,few,CASRRGASGTEAFF,TGTGCCAGCAGAAGGGGGGCTTCGGGGACTGAAGCTTTCTTT
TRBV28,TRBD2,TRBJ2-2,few,CASSLGLAGHTGELFF,TGTGCCAGCAGTTTAGGGCTAGCGGGACACACCGGGGAGCTGTTTTTT
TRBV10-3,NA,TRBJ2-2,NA,CAISGTSGELFF,TGTGCCATCAGCGGGACATCTGGGGAGCTGTTTTTT
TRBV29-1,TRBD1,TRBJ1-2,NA,CSVKRTGGYGYTF,TGCAGCGTTAAAAGGACAGGGGGCTATGGCTACACCTTC
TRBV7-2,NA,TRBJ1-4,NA,CASSPVGTEDNEKLFF,TGTGCCAGCAGCCCCGTCGGGACGGAAGATAATGAAAAACTGTTTTTT
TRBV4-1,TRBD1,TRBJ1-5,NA,CASSQVMGQGGQPQHF,TGCGCCAGCAGCCAAGTCATGGGACAGGGCGGACAGCCCCAGCATTTT
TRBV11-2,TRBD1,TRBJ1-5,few,CASSGVINRDRGLRDQPQHF,TGTGCCAGCAGCGGAGTAATAAACCGGGACAGGGGATTAAGGGATCAGCCCCAGCATTTT
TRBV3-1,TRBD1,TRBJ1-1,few,CASSQAGQGNEAFF,TGTGCCAGCAGCCAAGCAGGACAGGGTAATGAAGCTTTCTTT
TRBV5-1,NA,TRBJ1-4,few,CASSRTGTKDEKLFF,TGCGCCAGCAGCAGAACCGGGACAAAGGATGAAAAACTGTTTTTT
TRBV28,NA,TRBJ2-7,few,CASSFAGSTYEQYF,TGTGCCAGCAGTTTCGCAGGGAGCACCTACGAGCAGTACTTC
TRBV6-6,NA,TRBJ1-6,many,CATEQEYNSPLHF,TGTGCCACTGAACAGGAGTACAATTCACCCCTCCACTTT
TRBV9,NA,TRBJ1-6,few,CASSVGTPGGHSPLHF,TGTGCCAGCAGCGTAGGCACCCCGGGGGGACATTCACCCCTCCACTTT
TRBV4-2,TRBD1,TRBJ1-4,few,CASSHHGGGRGNEKLFF,TGTGCCAGCAGCCACCACGGAGGGGGCAGGGGTAATGAAAAACTGTTTTTT
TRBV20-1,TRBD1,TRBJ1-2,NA,CSATGTDYGYTF,TGCAGTGCCACCGGGACAGACTATGGCTACACCTTC
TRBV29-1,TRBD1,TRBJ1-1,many,CSASGQAVTEAFF,TGCAGCGCCTCCGGACAGGCGGTAACTGAAGCTTTCTTT
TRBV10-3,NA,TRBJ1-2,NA,CAISEYVGDYGYTF,TGTGCCATCAGTGAGTACGTCGGGGATTATGGCTACACCTTC
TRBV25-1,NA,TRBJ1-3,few,CASTPKNTIYF,TGTGCCAGCACCCCCAAAAACACCATATATTTT
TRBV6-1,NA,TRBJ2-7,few,CASSEVGQSSYEQYF,TGTGCCAGCAGTGAAGTCGGACAGTCCTCCTACGAGCAGTACTTC
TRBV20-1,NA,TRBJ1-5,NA,CSASSQGNQPQHF,TGCAGTGCTAGCTCCCAGGGCAATCAGCCCCAGCATTTT
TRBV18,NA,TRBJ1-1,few,CASSSQGQAFF,TGTGCCAGCTCATCACAGGGCCAAGCTTTCTTT
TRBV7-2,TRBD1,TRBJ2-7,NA,CASSFRDRGPEQYF,TGTGCCAGCAGCTTCCGGGACAGGGGACCCGAGCAGTACTTC
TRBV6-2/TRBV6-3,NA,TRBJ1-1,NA,CASTPHRVRATEAFF,TGTGCCAGCACCCCTCATCGAGTAAGGGCCACTGAAGCTTTCTTT
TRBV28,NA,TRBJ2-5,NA,CASSLFGGGAGETQYF,TGTGCCAGCAGTTTATTCGGAGGGGGCGCGGGAGAGACCCAGTACTTC
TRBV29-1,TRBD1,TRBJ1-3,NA,CSVSGGSSGNTIYF,TGCAGCGTCTCAGGGGGAAGCTCTGGAAACACCATATATTTT
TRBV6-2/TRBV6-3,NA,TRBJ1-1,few,CASRGAMNTEAFF,TGTGCCAGCAGAGGGGCCATGAACACTGAAGCTTTCTTT
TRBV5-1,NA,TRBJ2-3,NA,CASSLDYYGTDTQYF,TGCGCCAGCAGCTTGGACTACTACGGCACAGATACGCAGTATTTT
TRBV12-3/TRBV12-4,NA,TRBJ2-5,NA,CASSLREGGETQYF,TGTGCCAGCAGTTTAAGAGAGGGGGGAGAGACCCAGTACTTC
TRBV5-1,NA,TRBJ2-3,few,CASSLAGQGTDTQYF,TGTGCCAGCAGCTTAGCGGGACAGGGAACAGATACGCAGTATTTT
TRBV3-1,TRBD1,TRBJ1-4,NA,CASSRQGRPNEKLFF,TGTGCCAGCAGCCGACAGGGGCGGCCTAATGAAAAACTGTTTTTT
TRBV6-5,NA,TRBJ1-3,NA,CASSSTAGHSGNTIYF,TGTGCCAGCAGTTCCACGGCCGGCCACTCTGGAAACACCATATATTTT
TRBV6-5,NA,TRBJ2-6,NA,CASSHRGGTAGANVLTF,TGTGCCAGCAGTCACCGAGGGGGGACGGCTGGGGCCAACGTCCTGACTTTC
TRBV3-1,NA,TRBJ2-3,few,CASSQGTWTDTQYF,TGTGCCAGCAGCCAAGGCACTTGGACAGATACGCAGTATTTT
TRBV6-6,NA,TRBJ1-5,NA,CASSYYSQEAQHF,TGTGCCAGCAGTTATTACAGCCAGGAGGCCCAGCATTTT
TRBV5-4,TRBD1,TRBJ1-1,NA,CASSLPGGDNEAFF,TGTGCCAGCAGCTTGCCAGGGGGAGACAATGAAGCTTTCTTT
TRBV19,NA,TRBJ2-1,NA,CASSRGTSLERQFF,TGTGCCAGTAGTAGAGGGACATCCTTGGAAAGGCAGTTCTTC
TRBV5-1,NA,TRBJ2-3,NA,CASRTGDILDTQYF,TGCGCCAGCAGGACAGGAGACATATTAGATACGCAGTATTTT
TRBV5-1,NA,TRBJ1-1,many,CASSLRESAEAFF,TGCGCCAGCAGCTTGAGGGAATCGGCTGAAGCTTTCTTT
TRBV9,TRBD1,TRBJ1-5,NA,CASSVVYGQVQRPQHF,TGTGCCAGCAGCGTAGTATATGGACAGGTCCAGAGGCCCCAGCATTTT
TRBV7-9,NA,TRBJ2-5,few,CASSAGQLQETQYF,TGTGCCAGCAGCGCGGGTCAGCTCCAAGAGACCCAGTACTTC
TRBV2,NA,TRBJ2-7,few,CASTGAYEQYF,TGTGCCAGCACCGGGGCCTACGAGCAGTACTTC
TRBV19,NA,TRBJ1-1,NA,CASSPYSTTEAFF,TGTGCCAGTAGCCCGTACAGTACCACTGAAGCTTTCTTT
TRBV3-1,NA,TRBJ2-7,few,CASPTGVTYEQYF,TGTGCCAGCCCGACAGGAGTTACCTACGAGCAGTACTTC
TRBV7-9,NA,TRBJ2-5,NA,CASSLNPTKTQYF,TGTGCCAGCAGCTTAAACCCCACGAAGACCCAGTACTTC
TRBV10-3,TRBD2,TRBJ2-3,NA,CATSGRADTDTQYF,TGTGCCACCAGCGGGAGGGCCGACACAGATACGCAGTATTTT
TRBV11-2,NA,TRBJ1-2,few,CASSQDRLTVDGYTF,TGTGCCAGCAGCCAAGACAGGTTGACGGTCGATGGCTACACCTTC